The 15 T cell receptor beta chains presented below share a single source sample, sequenced in a study of blood T cell repertoires in COVID-19. TCRdb's copy holds only in-frame clones and misses some; the assay was immunoSEQ multiplex PCR. This sample has 300,000 to 350,000 clones, with 75% to 90% found just once. Sequenced input: peripheral blood. The receptors derive from a woman aged 50 to 65 with COVID-19, enrolled during active disease.

J is TRBJ2-1 and V is TRBV7-2; 9 bases agree with TRBD2. Germline V gives CDR1 SGHTA, CDR2 FQGNSA. This CDR3 contains 15 residues. The V gene end was trimmed by 6 bases and the J gene end by 9 bases; junction bases not matched to a gene: 12. As DNA, the CDR3 is TGTGCCAGCAGTTATACCGGGACTAGCTTGGTTGAGCAGTTCTTC. It translates to CASSYTGTSLVEQFF.

On this clone: The junction does not match germline at one end; this may be a read error. The gene calls are TRBV2 and TRBJ1-2, with 7 bases aligning to TRBD1. The CDR3 extends over 12 amino acids. Germline lookup yields CDR1 SNHLY and CDR2 FYNNEI. The CDR3 DNA is TGTGCCAGCAGGGAAGACAGGGATGGCTACACCTTC. Protein product: CASREDRDGYTF.

This clone was recorded only once. The rearrangement joins TRBV10-3 to TRBJ1-2; D call uncertain. The CDR3 contains 14 residues. Germline CDR1 and CDR2: ENHRY and SYGVKD. V was clipped by 2 bases and J by 1 base, with 8 bases between them. DNA for the CDR3: TGTGCCATCAGTGAGGAGCGGGGTAACTATGGCTACACCTTC. Protein product: CAISEERGNYGYTF.

Here the CDR3 reads CASSPNRGFNQPQHF. The CDR3 coding sequence is TGCGCCAGCAGCCCGAACAGGGGTTTCAATCAGCCCCAGCATTTT. The chain joins TRBV4-1 to TRBJ1-5; 7 bases line up with TRBD1. The CDR3 is 15 amino acids. Per the germline V gene, CDR1 is MGHRA and CDR2 is YSYEKL. Germline trimming cut 4 bases from V and 3 bases from J; bases unmatched to any gene: 6.

V and J are TRBV5-1 and TRBJ2-1; the match to TRBD2 covers 9 bases. The trim removed 1 base at V and 5 bases at J, leaving 7 bases unmatched. Germline V gene data show CDR1 as SGHRS and CDR2 as YFSETQ. The CDR3 contains 16 residues. CDR3 sequence (DNA): TGCGCCAGCAGCTTGACTATCCGACTAGCGGACAATGAGCAGTTCTTC. Protein sequence: CASSLTIRLADNEQFF.

V gene TRBV28 combines with J gene TRBJ2-1, with 7 bases aligning to TRBD2. This CDR3 contains 14 residues. Trimming at V came to 11 bases and at J to 3 bases, leaving 10 bases not matched to a gene. CDR1 and CDR2 from the germline V gene are MDHEN and SYDVKM. The DNA for the CDR3 is TGTGCCGGGGGGGTGGCGGGAATCTACAATGAGCAGTTCTTC. It codes for CAGGVAGIYNEQFF. Drawing the rest from reference TRBV28 and TRBJ2-1, the complete variable domain is DVKVTQSSRYLVKRTGEKVFLECVQDMDHENMFWYRQDPGLGLRLIYFSYDVKMKEKGDIPEGYSVSREKKERFSLILESASTNQTSMYLCAGGVAGIYNEQFFGPGTRLTVL.

Turning to this clone: Different DNA sequences within this sample yield the same CDR3. The V call is TRBV18, the J call TRBJ1-1; TRBD1 matches at 9 bases. CDR3 size: 14 residues. The germline CDR1 and CDR2 sequences are KGHSH and LQKENI. V shed 4 bases, J shed 2 bases, and the junction held 2 bases outside the gene matches. CDR3 sequence (DNA): TGTGCCAGCTCACGGGACAGGGTAAACACTGAAGCTTTCTTT. As protein: CASSRDRVNTEAFF.

The chain employs TRBV7-6 and TRBJ2-3; 9 positions agree with TRBD2. V was pared by 5 bases and J by 6 bases, with 18 bases of the junction left unmatched. CDR1 is SGHVS and CDR2 is FNYEAQ in the germline V gene. The CDR3 length is 18 residues. In nucleotides, the CDR3 is TGTGCCAGCAGCCCCAGGTGGGCGGGAGGGCCAAGATGGGATACGCAGTATTTT. As protein: CASSPRWAGGPRWDTQYF.

The chain couples TRBV20-1 to TRBJ2-7; possibly TRBD2 for D (5 bases). This CDR3 is 11 amino acids long. The V end was cut by 5 bases, the J end by 5 bases, with 10 bases between. Germline loops: CDR1 DFQATT, CDR2 SNEGSKA (reference sequence). This CDR3 is CSAAGLDEQYF. The CDR3 DNA is TGCAGTGCTGCGGGTCTGGACGAGCAGTACTTC.

CDR3 amino acids: CASSWTSGYYEQYF. The DNA of the CDR3 is TGCGCCAGCTCCTGGACTAGCGGGTACTACGAGCAGTACTTC. The chain couples TRBV5-1 to TRBJ2-7; TRBD2 aligns across 11 bases. The CDR3 consists of 14 residues. Germline V gene lookup returns CDR1 SGHRS and CDR2 YFSETQ. V was pared by 7 bases and J by 3 bases, with 6 bases of the junction left unmatched.

The chain links TRBV6-4 to TRBJ2-1, with no clear D. This CDR3 contains 18 residues. Trimming took 8 bases from V and 6 from J, leaving 29 bases between them. Germline CDR1 reads MRHNA; CDR2 reads SNTAGT. The DNA for the CDR3 is TGTGCCAGCTCCCGGGTCGGAGACTTCAACGTCCCAAGCAATGAGCAGTTCTTC. This sequence encodes CASSRVGDFNVPSNEQFF.

The chain links TRBV5-1 to TRBJ2-3; a possible D gene is TRBD2 (6 bases). CDR3 length: 18 residues. V gave up 0 bases and J gave up 5 bases, with 22 bases separating them. Germline-derived CDR1 and CDR2 are SGHRS and YFSETQ. The CDR3 DNA reads TGCGCCAGCAGCTTGGGGCAGGGCGTCCGGGACTGGTTAGATACGCAGTATTTT. Protein: CASSLGQGVRDWLDTQYF.

CDR3 sequence reads: CASSFGSSGANVLTF. Written as DNA, the CDR3 is TGTGCCAGCAGCTTCGGGAGCTCTGGGGCCAACGTCCTGACTTTC. The gene calls are TRBV7-3 and TRBJ2-6, with D possibly matching TRBD2 (6 bases). This CDR3 region has 15 residues. The V gene lost 3 bases and the J gene lost 0 bases, with 6 bases spanning the gap. Germline-derived CDR1 and CDR2 are SGHTA and FQGTGA.

J is TRBJ2-1 and V is TRBV7-9, with D hard to call. The CDR3 totals 17 residues. Germline V gives CDR1 SEHNR, CDR2 FQNEAQ (reference sequence). Trimming cost V 4 bases and J 5 bases, with 21 bases left between them. The CDR3 nucleotides are TGTGCCAGCAGCTCTTTACGGGTCCTCTGGTGGGACAATGAGCAGTTCTTC. Translating it yields CASSSLRVLWWDNEQFF.

The chain has TRBV7-9 and TRBJ2-7, with D possibly matching TRBD2 (5 bases). The germline V gene encodes CDR1 SEHNR and CDR2 FQNEAQ (reference sequence). The CDR3 sequence is 14 residues long. With 1 base removed from V and 3 bases from J, the gap between germline ends came to 10 bases. The CDR3 is CASSLVASHYEQYF. The CDR3 bases are TGTGCCAGCAGCTTAGTCGCTAGCCACTACGAGCAGTACTTC.